This entry lists 15 T cell receptor beta chains sequenced from one sample in a study of identical twins. TCRdb reprocessed the 5' RACE reads with MiXCR, giving one entry per CDR3 protein. Among approximately 500,000 distinct CDR3 sequences listed, about 24% were seen once. This same sample was also part of a study on T cells expressing NK-cell markers.

What was sequenced was CD4+ T cells sorted from blood. These receptors all stem from a woman aged 18-35 years in good health.

Remarks on this clonotype: Germline is not matched at one junction end, which may reflect a read error. J is TRBJ2-1 and V is TRBV5-1; perhaps D is TRBD1 or TRBD2 (5 bases each). The CDR3 sequence is 13 residues long. The germline CDR1 and CDR2 sequences are SGHRS and YFSETQ. The CDR3 DNA reads TGCGCCAGCAGCTTACACCGGGACCCACCCTGGATCTTC. It yields the protein CASSLHRDPPWIF. Using reference TRBV5-1 and TRBJ2-1 for the parts outside the CDR3, the full variable domain is KAGVTQTPRYLIKTRGQQVTLSCSPISGHRSVSWYQQTPGQGLQFLFEYFSETQRNKGNFPGRFSGRQFSNSRSEMNVSTLELGDSALYLCASSLHRDPPWIFGPGTRLTVL.

This clonotype was observed a handful of times. The genes are TRBV7-9 and TRBJ2-1, with 7 positions matching TRBD1. The ends lost 4 bases at V and 2 bases at J; junction bases unmatched: 5. CDR1 is SEHNR, CDR2 FQNEAQ, per germline (reference sequence). This CDR3 is built from 15 residues. CDR3: CASSSTGNTYNEQFF. CDR3 sequence (DNA): TGTGCCAGCAGCTCGACAGGGAACACCTACAATGAGCAGTTCTTC.

V usage is TRBV3-1 and J usage is TRBJ2-7; D might be TRBD2 (6 bases). V lost 5 bases to trimming and J lost 7 bases, with 21 bases between them. Germline CDR1 is LGHDT and CDR2 is YNNKEL (reference sequence). CDR3 length: 15 residues. The CDR3 is CASSNYGTPGGEQYF. In DNA form, the CDR3 reads TGTGCCAGCAGCAACTACGGGACTCCCGGTGGGGAGCAGTACTTC.

This clonotype was seen more than once but under ten times. The rearrangement links TRBV24-1 to TRBJ2-1, with D possibly matching TRBD2 (6 bases). Between the trimmed V and J ends, which lost 9 bases and 10 bases, there was a span of 18 bases. This CDR3 has 13 residues. The V gene's germline CDR1 is KGHDR and CDR2 SFDVKD. CDR3 nucleotide sequence: TGTGCCACCTCTCCCGGGGGTTCCGAGGAGCAGTTCTTC. This gives the protein CATSPGGSEEQFF.

The V and J genes are TRBV7-2 and TRBJ2-1; 9 nucleotides agree with TRBD2. V gave up 1 base and J gave up 7 bases; unmatched junction bases: 5. Germline CDR1 and CDR2: SGHTA and FQGNSA. The CDR3 totals 15 residues. In DNA, the CDR3 is TGTGCCAGCAGCTTAGGCGGGGGGGCTCAGAATGAGCAGTTCTTC. Translated, it gives CASSLGGGAQNEQFF.

The CDR3 here is CSARVPGQFSYEQYF. CDR3 nucleotide sequence: TGCAGTGCTAGAGTTCCCGGACAGTTCTCCTACGAGCAGTACTTC. The chain links TRBV20-1 to TRBJ2-7; D is possibly TRBD1 (6 bases). The CDR3 extends over 15 amino acids. Trimming left V 1 base short and J 0 bases short, with 13 bases between. Germline V gene lookup returns CDR1 DFQATT and CDR2 SNEGSKA (reference sequence).

This clonotype was seen a few times. This chain joins TRBV12-3 or TRBV12-4 and TRBJ2-1, with a tentative D call TRBD2 (5 bases). The CDR3 runs 16 residues. V gave up 2 bases and J gave up 3 bases, with 14 bases separating them. Written as DNA, the CDR3 is TGTGCCAGCAGTTTAACGGCGGCGGGTTACTACAATGAGCAGTTCTTC. Its translation: CASSLTAAGYYNEQFF.

V and J are TRBV7-9 and TRBJ2-3; perhaps TRBD1 as D (6 bases). Germline assignment: CDR1 SEHNR and CDR2 FQNEAQ (reference sequence). The CDR3 covers 14 residues. The V end lost 6 bases, the J end lost 1 base, and 11 bases lay between the germline ends. The CDR3, as DNA: TGTGCCAGCAGGGACAGCGGCGGCACAGATACGCAGTATTTT. Its translation: CASRDSGGTDTQYF.

This chain connects TRBV19 to TRBJ2-6, with D unclear. CDR1 is LNHDA and CDR2 is SQIVND in the germline V gene (reference sequence). The CDR3 has 11 residues. V gave up 8 bases and J gave up 2 bases, with 1 base separating them. This CDR3 reads CASAGANVLTF. CDR3 nucleotides: TGTGCCAGTGCTGGGGCCAACGTCCTGACTTTC.

V is TRBV19 and J is TRBJ1-5, with TRBD1 identical over 8 bases. The CDR3 totals 18 residues. Germline assignment: CDR1 LNHDA and CDR2 SQIVND (reference sequence). Unmatched junction bases numbered 11, after V lost 2 bases and J lost 2 bases. The CDR3 coding sequence is TGTGCCAGTAGTATAAGTGGGACAGGAGGGTTGGGCAATCAGCCCCAGCATTTT. The encoded protein is CASSISGTGGLGNQPQHF.

This rearrangement joins TRBV25-1 to TRBJ2-1; D unclear. The germline gives CDR1 MGHDK, CDR2 SYGVNS. The germline V and J ends were trimmed by 2 bases and 4 bases, with 9 bases remaining between them. CDR3 length: 14 residues. CDR3: CASSENTEYNEQFF. The CDR3 DNA is TGTGCCAGCAGTGAAAATACGGAGTACAATGAGCAGTTCTTC.

The rearrangement uses TRBV13 and TRBJ2-7, with TRBD1 as a possible D gene (6 bases). CDR1 and CDR2 (germline): PRHDT, FYEKMQ (reference sequence). CDR3 length equals 14 residues. V lost 5 bases, J lost 2 bases, and 13 bases lay in between. CDR3 DNA sequence: TGTGCCAGCAGCGCGACAGGACCCACCTACGAGCAGTACTTC. Its protein is CASSATGPTYEQYF.

Only a few counts were recorded for this clonotype. CDR3 sequence (DNA): TGTGCCAGCAGTTTAATCCCGTCAGGGAACTATGGCTACACCTTC. It is translated as CASSLIPSGNYGYTF. The chain carries TRBV27 and TRBJ1-2; the D gene is possibly TRBD1 (5 bases). There are 15 residues in the CDR3. Germline V gene lookup returns CDR1 MNHEY and CDR2 SMNVEV (reference sequence). Trimming removed 2 bases from V and 2 bases from J, with 12 bases in between.

This chain uses TRBV5-1 with TRBJ1-2, with unresolved D. V was trimmed by 3 bases and J by 4 bases, leaving 10 bases between them. This CDR3 is 13 amino acids long. Germline-derived CDR1 and CDR2 are SGHRS and YFSETQ. DNA for the CDR3: TGCGCCAGCAGCTCCACCGGGGTCTATGGCTACACCTTC. Protein sequence: CASSSTGVYGYTF.

This clonotype was counted a few times. The chain joins TRBV5-6 to TRBJ1-4; 10 bases line up with TRBD1. The CDR3 has 14 residues. The trim removed 4 bases at V and 7 bases at J, leaving 4 bases unmatched. Germline CDR1 and CDR2: SGHDT and YYEEEE. CDR3 sequence (DNA): TGTGCCAGCAGCGCGACAGGGGGCGGTGAAAAACTGTTTTTT. Protein sequence: CASSATGGGEKLFF.